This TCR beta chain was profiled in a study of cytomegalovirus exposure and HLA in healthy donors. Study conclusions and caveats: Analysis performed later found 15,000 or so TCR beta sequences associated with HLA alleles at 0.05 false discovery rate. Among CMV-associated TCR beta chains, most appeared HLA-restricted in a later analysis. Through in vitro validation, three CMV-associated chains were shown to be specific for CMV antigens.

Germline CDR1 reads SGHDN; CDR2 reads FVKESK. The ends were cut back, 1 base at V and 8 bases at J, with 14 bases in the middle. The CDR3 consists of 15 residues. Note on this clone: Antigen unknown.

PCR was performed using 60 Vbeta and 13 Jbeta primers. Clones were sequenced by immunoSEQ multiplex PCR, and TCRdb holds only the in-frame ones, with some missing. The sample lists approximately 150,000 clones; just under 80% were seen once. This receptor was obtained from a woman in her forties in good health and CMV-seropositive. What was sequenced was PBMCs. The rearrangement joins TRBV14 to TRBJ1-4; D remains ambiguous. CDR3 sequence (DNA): TGTGCCAGCAGCCAAGGGATTGGCCCGGGGGAAAAACTGTTTTTT. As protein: CASSQGIGPGEKLFF.